Following are 21 T cell receptor beta chains from one sample sequenced in a study of graft-versus-host responses after intestinal transplantation. Grafts had their tissue processed, releasing intraepithelial and lamina propria lymphocytes. Data came from immunoSEQ multiplex PCR; TCRdb stores just in-frame clones and leaves some out. The sample yields approximately 220 clones, 82% seen once. The sequencing here drew on ileum tissue, taken 16 days after intestinal transplant. These receptors all come from a human patient who received an intestinal transplant, so some T cells may come from the graft donor.

This clone was detected only once. The chain joins TRBV9 to TRBJ1-1; D unresolved. This CDR3 spans 15 amino acids. V was shortened by 4 bases and J by 1 base, with 14 bases between the two germline ends. CDR1 SGDLS and CDR2 YYNGEE come from the germline V gene. CDR3 DNA sequence: TGTGCCAGCAGCCCTCGGGGTAACGCGAACACTGAAGCTTTCTTT. Its translation is CASSPRGNANTEAFF.

This sequence joins TRBV5-4 and TRBJ1-3; no clear D. Trimming stripped 1 base from V and 2 bases from J, with 13 bases between. The CDR3 consists of 16 residues. Germline V gives CDR1 SGHNT, CDR2 YYREEE (reference sequence). CDR3 sequence: CASSLYGLIPGNTIYF. CDR3 nucleotide sequence: TGTGCCAGCAGCTTGTACGGCCTAATCCCTGGAAACACCATATATTTT.

The V gene is TRBV11-1, the J gene TRBJ2-1; 7 positions agree with TRBD1. Trimming took 4 bases from V and 2 from J; bases not matched to a gene: 2. The CDR3 is 14 amino acids. The germline CDR1 and CDR2 sequences are SGHAT and FQDESV (reference sequence). CDR3 bases: TGTGCCAGCAGCTCAGGGGGAACCTACAATGAGCAGTTCTTC. The encoded protein is CASSSGGTYNEQFF.

The V gene is TRBV30, the J gene TRBJ2-5, with TRBD2 identical over 7 bases. The CDR3 extends over 14 amino acids. The V gene end was trimmed by 1 base and the J gene end by 5 bases; junction bases not matched to a gene: 7. Germline V gene data show CDR1 as GTSNPN and CDR2 as SVGIG (reference sequence). CDR3 sequence: CAWSGLGGFETQYF. In nucleotides, the CDR3 is TGTGCCTGGAGTGGGCTGGGGGGGTTCGAGACCCAGTACTTC.

The gene calls are TRBV4-1 and TRBJ2-5; D possibly uses TRBD1 or TRBD2 (7 bases each). This CDR3 has 16 amino acids. From germline, CDR1 is MGHRA and CDR2 YSYEKL. The V end lost 4 bases, the J end lost 1 base, and 16 bases lay between the germline ends. The CDR3 region is CASSRQGGLPQETQYF. The CDR3 bases are TGCGCCAGCAGCCGCCAGGGGGGGTTACCCCAAGAGACCCAGTACTTC.

The rearrangement joins TRBV4-3 to TRBJ2-5, with D perhaps given as TRBD1 or TRBD2 (7 bases each). This CDR3 contains 16 residues. Germline V gives CDR1 LGHNA, CDR2 YSLEER. V lost 4 bases, J lost 1 base, and 16 bases lay in between. This CDR3 reads CASSRQGGLPQETQYF. DNA for the CDR3: TGCGCCAGCAGCCGCCAGGGGGGGTTACCCCAAGAGACCCAGTACTTC.

The chain recombines TRBV6-6 with TRBJ2-7, with D perhaps matching TRBD1 (6 bases). CDR3 length equals 14 residues. V was cut by 5 bases and J by 2 bases, with 13 bases left in between. The germline gives CDR1 MNHNY, CDR2 SVGAGI (reference sequence). CDR3 DNA: TGTGCCAGCAGTGAGAGACAGGTAGCCTACGAGCAGTACTTC. This encodes CASSERQVAYEQYF.

The V gene is TRBV5-1, the J gene TRBJ2-1; 8 bases match TRBD2. The CDR3 extends over 16 amino acids. Trimming took 2 bases from V and 5 from J; bases not matched to a gene: 9. CDR1 SGHRS and CDR2 YFSETQ come from the germline V gene. The CDR3 sequence is CASSLLAGIENNEQFF. As DNA, the CDR3 is TGCGCCAGCAGCTTATTAGCGGGGATCGAGAACAATGAGCAGTTCTTC.

This clone was detected only once. V gene TRBV5-5 combines with J gene TRBJ1-5, with 9 bases matching TRBD1. Germline V gene lookup returns CDR1 SGHKS and CDR2 YYEKEE (reference sequence). Trimming took 1 base from V and 4 from J; bases not matched to a gene: 9. This CDR3 has 17 amino acids. CDR3 in amino acids: CASSLFKDRGRNQPQHF. DNA of the CDR3: TGTGCCAGCAGCTTGTTTAAGGACAGGGGCCGGAATCAGCCCCAGCATTTT.

J is TRBJ2-3 and V is TRBV7-6; no firm D call. Germline CDR1 is SGHVS and CDR2 is FNYEAQ. The CDR3 is 15 residues long. V was trimmed by 5 bases and J by 3 bases, leaving 15 bases between them. The CDR3 loop reads CASSLALRDTDTQYF. Written as DNA, the CDR3 is TGTGCCAGCAGCCTCGCCCTTAGGGATACAGATACGCAGTATTTT.

The V and J genes are TRBV11-2 and TRBJ1-1, with TRBD1 matching over 9 bases. The CDR3 has 14 residues. With 5 bases clipped from V and 4 bases from J, the junction kept 5 bases outside the gene matches. Germline V gives CDR1 SGHAT, CDR2 FQNNGV. The CDR3 DNA follows: TGTGCCAGCAGCGCACGACAGGGGGGCACTGAAGCTTTCTTT. It translates to CASSARQGGTEAFF.

This clone was seen more than once but under ten times. This chain connects TRBV6-6 to TRBJ2-3, with a possible D match to TRBD2 (6 bases). Germline V gene lookup returns CDR1 MNHNY and CDR2 SVGAGI (reference sequence). This CDR3 region has 15 residues. V lost 2 bases and J 3 bases, leaving 12 bases between the germline ends. The CDR3 sequence is CASSYEAGWTDTQYF. The CDR3 coding sequence is TGTGCCAGCAGTTACGAGGCGGGATGGACAGATACGCAGTATTTT.

V is TRBV30 and J is TRBJ2-1; D uncertain. This CDR3 is built from 14 residues. From germline, CDR1 is GTSNPN and CDR2 SVGIG (reference sequence). Trimming shortened V by 2 bases and J by 0 bases, and 8 bases separated the two germline ends. CDR3 nucleotides: TGTGCCTGGAGTCCAGCTAGCTCCTACAATGAGCAGTTCTTC. Translated: CAWSPASSYNEQFF.

The chain is built from TRBV11-1 and TRBJ2-5; D is perhaps TRBD1 (5 bases). Germline V CDR1 and CDR2: SGHAT, FQDESV (reference sequence). The CDR3 loop spans 17 amino acids. The V and J ends lost 4 bases and 4 bases respectively, with 22 bases between them. The CDR3 DNA reads as TGTGCCAGCAGCTCCTTCGGTCTTGTGGTTAGGGGAGAGACCCAGTACTTC. Residues: CASSSFGLVVRGETQYF.

This clone was seen only a few times. V gene TRBV19 combines with J gene TRBJ1-5; no clear D gene. The CDR3 has 14 residues. CDR1 is LNHDA and CDR2 is SQIVND in the germline V gene (reference sequence). Trimming removed 3 bases at V and 0 bases at J, with 6 bases between. The chain's CDR3 is CASSILYSNQPQHF. The CDR3 region has the DNA TGTGCCAGTAGTATCCTCTATAGCAATCAGCCCCAGCATTTT.

The chain uses TRBV15 and TRBJ1-4; TRBD1 agrees at 7 bases. Losses at the gene ends were 7 bases for V and 8 bases for J; bases not matched to a gene: 7. This CDR3 comprises 13 residues. Germline values: CDR1 LNHNV, CDR2 YYDKDF (reference sequence). CDR3 bases: TGTGCCACCACGCGACAGGGAAGAGAAAAACTGTTTTTT. Translating gives CATTRQGREKLFF.

The gene calls are TRBV13 and TRBJ2-1; D is undetermined. This CDR3 is built from 18 residues. The V and J ends lost 0 bases and 7 bases respectively, with 22 bases between them. Germline V gene data show CDR1 as PRHDT and CDR2 as FYEKMQ (reference sequence). This CDR3 is CASSLGYRSVGKANEQFF. Here the CDR3 DNA reads TGTGCCAGCAGCTTAGGGTACAGATCTGTAGGTAAAGCGAATGAGCAGTTCTTC.

This clone showed up just once. V is TRBV6-5 and J is TRBJ2-3; D perhaps matches TRBD2 (6 bases). The germline V gene encodes CDR1 MNHEY and CDR2 SVGAGI. With 2 bases removed from V and 3 bases from J, the gap between germline ends came to 12 bases. This CDR3 contains 15 residues. CDR3 amino acids: CASSYEAGWTDTQYF. The DNA for the CDR3 is TGTGCCAGCAGTTACGAGGCGGGATGGACAGATACGCAGTATTTT.

The V call is TRBV14, the J call TRBJ2-3; D not certain. The germline V and J ends were trimmed by 3 bases and 2 bases, with 0 bases remaining between them. This CDR3 spans 11 amino acids. The V gene's germline CDR1 is SGHDN and CDR2 FVKESK. The CDR3 region has the DNA TGTGCCAGCAGCCACACAGATACGCAGTATTTT. Amino acid sequence: CASSHTDTQYF.

The chain uses TRBV11-2 and TRBJ2-2; D remains ambiguous. Trimming removed 4 bases at V and 4 bases at J, with 7 bases between. Germline values: CDR1 SGHAT, CDR2 FQNNGV. The CDR3 extends over 13 amino acids. The CDR3 nucleotides are TGTGCCAGCAGCTCGGTCCTCACCGGGGAGCTGTTTTTT. Encoded protein: CASSSVLTGELFF.

This clone was counted between two and nine times. V is TRBV4-1 and J is TRBJ2-7; D ambiguous. CDR1 MGHRA and CDR2 YSYEKL come from the germline V gene. The V and J ends lost 1 base and 6 bases respectively, with 4 bases between them. The CDR3 length is 11 residues. CDR3: CASSQGVEQYF. Here the CDR3 DNA reads TGCGCCAGCAGCCAAGGTGTCGAGCAGTACTTC.